The 21 T cell receptor beta chains given below trace back to one sample, sequenced in a study of CD8+CD57+ T cells in acquired aplastic anemia. Genomic DNA served as template for TCR beta VDJ and CDR3 profiling. Using its own MiXCR run on the reads, TCRdb lists one record per CDR3 protein. The sample includes 190,000 or so distinct CDR3 sequences, around 60% of them seen just once. The specimen sequenced was sorted CD4+, CD8+, or CD8+CD57+ T cells (not recorded which) from PBMCs. The receptor set was obtained from a human donor in good health.

This sequence joins TRBV20-1 and TRBJ1-5, with a weak D call TRBD1 (6 bases). The CDR3 runs to 14 residues. The V and J ends lost 6 bases and 7 bases respectively, with 19 bases between them. CDR1 is DFQATT, CDR2 SNEGSKA, per germline (reference sequence). The CDR3 region has the DNA TGCAGTGCACCAGGGACATCTCGGGAACAGCCCCAGCATTTT. It encodes CSAPGTSREQPQHF.

This clonotype was recorded at least ten times. J is TRBJ2-7 and V is TRBV30; 9 nucleotides line up with TRBD1. The V gene end was trimmed by 4 bases and the J gene end by 2 bases; junction bases not matched to a gene: 6. The germline V gene encodes CDR1 GTSNPN and CDR2 SVGIG (reference sequence). The CDR3 loop spans 14 amino acids. CDR3: CAWISGTGTYEQYF. Written as DNA, the CDR3 is TGTGCCTGGATCTCCGGGACAGGGACCTACGAGCAGTACTTC.

Concerning this clonotype itself: One end of the junction varies from germline; a read error may be responsible. V is TRBV24-1 and J is TRBJ2-7, with a tentative D call TRBD1 (6 bases). The CDR3 runs to 15 residues. Looked up from germline, CDR1 is KGHDR and CDR2 is SFDVKD. The CDR3 DNA reads as TGTGCCAGCAGTGGTCCCGGGACACCTTCCTACGAGCAGTACTTC. Amino acid sequence: CASSGPGTPSYEQYF.

V is TRBV7-2 and J is TRBJ2-7; unclear D gene. V was trimmed by 5 bases and J by 5 bases, leaving 7 bases between them. Germline V gene sequence: CDR1 SGHTA, CDR2 FQGNSA. The CDR3 totals 11 residues. The CDR3 is CASSLQNEQYF. For the CDR3, the DNA is TGTGCCAGCAGCCTCCAGAACGAGCAGTACTTC.

This sequence joins TRBV7-9 and TRBJ2-2, with D possibly being TRBD2 (5 bases). Germline V gene data show CDR1 as SEHNR and CDR2 as FQNEAQ (reference sequence). Between the trimmed V and J ends, which lost 5 bases and 10 bases, there was a span of 14 bases. This CDR3 is built from 13 residues. CDR3 bases: TGTGCCAGCAGCCCGGTCGGGGTGGAGGAGCTGTTTTTT. Its protein product is CASSPVGVEELFF.

The sample holds a few counts of this clonotype. The rearrangement links TRBV19 to TRBJ2-7; TRBD2 aligns across 8 bases. V trimming: 9 bases; J trimming: 0 bases; junction bases outside the gene matches: 10. Germline lookup yields CDR1 LNHDA and CDR2 SQIVND (reference sequence). This CDR3 comprises 15 residues. The CDR3 reads CASRLAIHSSYEQYF. In DNA form, the CDR3 reads TGTGCCAGCCGACTAGCGATTCACAGCTCCTACGAGCAGTACTTC.

The table lists this clonotype with a count of one. CDR3 amino acids: CATQGGGYYNEQFF. Here the CDR3 DNA reads TGTGCCACCCAGGGTGGGGGTTACTACAATGAGCAGTTCTTC. The chain couples TRBV24-1 to TRBJ2-1; D could derive from TRBD1 or TRBD2 (5 bases each). Looked up from germline, CDR1 is KGHDR and CDR2 is SFDVKD. The V gene lost 9 bases and the J gene lost 3 bases, with 14 bases spanning the gap. The CDR3 is 14 amino acids.

This chain joins TRBV7-3 and TRBJ2-1, with 11 bases aligning to TRBD2. CDR1 and CDR2 from the germline V gene are SGHTA and FQGTGA. Trimming at V came to 6 bases and at J to 7 bases, leaving 2 bases not matched to a gene. The CDR3 is 13 amino acids. CDR3 in amino acids: CASSTSGGNEQFF. The CDR3 DNA reads as TGTGCCAGCAGTACTAGCGGGGGAAATGAGCAGTTCTTC. Together with reference TRBV7-3 and TRBJ2-1, the CDR3 gives the full variable domain: GAGVSQTPSNKVTEKGKYVELRCDPISGHTALYWYRQSLGQGPEFLIYFQGTGAADDSGLPNDRFFAVRPEGSVSTLKIQRTERGDSAVYLCASSTSGGNEQFFGPGTRLTVL.

The table lists this clonotype with a count of one. The chain joins TRBV3-1 to TRBJ1-2, with D unresolved. Trimming left V 0 bases short and J 6 bases short, with 8 bases between. The CDR3 loop spans 13 amino acids. Germline V gives CDR1 LGHDT, CDR2 YNNKEL (reference sequence). This CDR3 reads CASSQEIGDGYTF. CDR3 nucleotide sequence: TGTGCCAGCAGCCAAGAAATCGGAGATGGCTACACCTTC.

This rearrangement joins TRBV5-1 to TRBJ2-1; D call uncertain. V lost 3 bases to trimming and J lost 2 bases, with 12 bases between them. CDR3 length equals 15 residues. Germline V gene data show CDR1 as SGHRS and CDR2 as YFSETQ. CDR3 in DNA: TGCGCCAGCAGCTCGGGCAACTGGCCCTACAATGAGCAGTTCTTC. This codes for CASSSGNWPYNEQFF. Full variable domain (rest looked up from reference TRBV5-1 and TRBJ2-1): KAGVTQTPRYLIKTRGQQVTLSCSPISGHRSVSWYQQTPGQGLQFLFEYFSETQRNKGNFPGRFSGRQFSNSRSEMNVSTLELGDSALYLCASSSGNWPYNEQFFGPGTRLTVL.

V gene TRBV10-1 combines with J gene TRBJ2-7, with D tentatively TRBD2 (5 bases). The V end was cut by 8 bases, the J end by 1 base, with 15 bases between. The CDR3 sequence is 14 residues long. Germline V gene sequence: CDR1 WNHNN, CDR2 SYGVQD (reference sequence). The CDR3: CASLGGWVSYEQYF. The CDR3 nucleotides read TGCGCCAGCTTGGGCGGGTGGGTTTCCTACGAGCAGTACTTC.

Notes on this clonotype: A junction boundary mismatches the germline segment, possibly from a read error. J is TRBJ2-1 and V is TRBV7-3; TRBD2 agrees at 14 bases. Germline V gene sequence: CDR1 SGHTA, CDR2 FQGTGA. There are 18 residues in the CDR3. CDR3 in amino acids: CAGSLAGTSGGKNNEQFF. As DNA, the CDR3 is TGTGCCGGCAGCTTAGCAGGGACTAGCGGGGGTAAGAACAATGAGCAGTTCTTC.

This clonotype has only a few counts. The chain couples TRBV5-1 to TRBJ2-7; weak D call: TRBD2 (6 bases). V dropped 4 bases and J dropped 3 bases, with 11 bases sitting between them. CDR3 length: 13 residues. Germline CDR1 is SGHRS and CDR2 is YFSETQ. CDR3 nucleotide sequence: TGCGCCAGCAGCACCCTGGGGGGCTACGAGCAGTACTTC. Protein product: CASSTLGGYEQYF.

This rearrangement joins TRBV25-1 to TRBJ1-4; 8 bases align to TRBD1. V was clipped by 2 bases and J by 7 bases; unmatched bases: 12. The CDR3 consists of 17 residues. Germline V gene sequence: CDR1 MGHDK, CDR2 SYGVNS. The CDR3 is CASSEGTGNRFSEKLFF. CDR3 nucleotide sequence: TGTGCCAGCAGTGAAGGGACAGGCAATCGATTCAGTGAAAAACTGTTTTTT. Full variable domain (rest looked up from reference TRBV25-1 and TRBJ1-4): EADIYQTPRYLVIGTGKKITLECSQTMGHDKMYWYQQDPGMELHLIHYSYGVNSTEKGDLSSESTVSRIRTEHFPLTLESARPSHTSQYLCASSEGTGNRFSEKLFFGSGTQLSVL.

This clonotype was found many times. J is TRBJ2-7 and V is TRBV27; 7 nucleotides align to TRBD2. Germline V gene lookup returns CDR1 MNHEY and CDR2 SMNVEV (reference sequence). The CDR3 is 14 residues long. The ends lost 6 bases at V and 7 bases at J; junction bases unmatched: 12. The CDR3 region has the DNA TGTGCCAGCAGCCGGGGACTATTAGCGAGGGAGCAGTACTTC. The encoded protein is CASSRGLLAREQYF.

This clonotype has ten or more counts. This chain connects TRBV12-3 or TRBV12-4 to TRBJ1-5; D is perhaps TRBD1 (6 bases). V was clipped by 6 bases and J by 0 bases, with 12 bases between them. The CDR3 spans 15 residues. The CDR3 DNA follows: TGTGCCAGCAGGCGGGGGCCAGTTAGCAATCAGCCCCAGCATTTT. It codes for CASRRGPVSNQPQHF.

This clonotype was observed at least ten times. The CDR3 sequence is CASSETGRMNTEAFF. The CDR3 nucleotides are TGCGCCAGCAGTGAGACGGGCCGAATGAACACTGAAGCTTTCTTT. The chain has TRBV10-1 and TRBJ1-1, with D hard to call. V was shortened by 2 bases and J by 0 bases, with 10 bases between the two germline ends. Germline CDR1 reads WNHNN; CDR2 reads SYGVQD (reference sequence). This CDR3 spans 15 amino acids.

The CDR3 region is CATRNGRAYNEQFF. The DNA for the CDR3 is TGTGCCACCAGGAACGGGAGGGCCTACAATGAGCAGTTCTTC. V is TRBV15 and J is TRBJ2-1, with 8 bases that match TRBD2. V shed 6 bases, J shed 2 bases, and the junction held 3 bases outside the gene matches. In germline, CDR1 is LNHNV, CDR2 YYDKDF (reference sequence). CDR3 length: 14 residues.

The chain recombines TRBV29-1 with TRBJ2-7, with TRBD1 matching 9 bases. Per germline, CDR1 SQVTM and CDR2 ANQGSEA. This CDR3 is built from 14 residues. V lost 4 bases, J lost 3 bases, and 7 bases stayed unmatched. The CDR3 DNA reads TGCAGCGTTGCTCTAGGGACAGGGAACTACGAGCAGTACTTC. It is translated as CSVALGTGNYEQYF.

This clonotype was counted between two and nine times. This sequence joins TRBV15 and TRBJ1-2; D remains ambiguous. Trimming stripped 3 bases from V and 1 base from J, with 9 bases between. Looked up from germline, CDR1 is LNHNV and CDR2 is YYDKDF (reference sequence). The CDR3 has 14 residues. The CDR3 region is CATSREFGNYGYTF. CDR3 nucleotides: TGTGCCACCAGCAGGGAATTTGGTAACTATGGCTACACCTTC.

The J gene is TRBJ1-1, the V gene TRBV7-2, with TRBD1 as a possible D gene (6 bases). The germline CDR1 and CDR2 sequences are SGHTA and FQGNSA. The CDR3 loop spans 15 amino acids. V shed 5 bases and J shed 4 bases, with 17 bases lying between them. The CDR3 spells CASSVNRERGTEAFF. DNA of the CDR3: TGTGCCAGCAGCGTGAACAGGGAGCGAGGCACTGAAGCTTTCTTT.